This TCR beta chain was obtained from a study of cytomegalovirus exposure and HLA in healthy donors. On the study more broadly: Researchers found that roughly 81% of almost 400 genotyped donors fell within the Caucasian-associated ancestry cluster.

Study conclusions and caveats: Reports showed the classifier diagnosing cytomegalovirus status with high specificity and sensitivity. Fewer than 20,000 TCR beta sequences were associated with HLA alleles at 0.05 false discovery rate in a later analysis.

Note on this clone: The antigen remains undetermined.

PCR involved 60 Vbeta and 13 Jbeta primers. Using immunoSEQ multiplex PCR, the repertoire was profiled, and TCRdb retains in-frame clones only, with some absent. Altogether over 55,000 clones are present, 80% to 90% being singletons, with the ten largest covering around 10%. The CDR3 is 16 amino acids. The ends lost 4 bases at V and 0 bases at J; junction bases unmatched: 4. Germline CDR1 is SGHRS and CDR2 is YFSETQ. This TCR was sampled from a woman under 40 in good health and CMV-seropositive. The sequenced sample was PBMCs. This chain uses TRBV5-1 with TRBJ2-2; 9 bases are a match to TRBD2. The CDR3 bases are TGCGCCAGCAGCCCACGGACTAGCGCGAACACCGGGGAGCTGTTTTTT. Protein: CASSPRTSANTGELFF. Full variable domain (rest looked up from reference TRBV5-1 and TRBJ2-2): KAGVTQTPRYLIKTRGQQVTLSCSPISGHRSVSWYQQTPGQGLQFLFEYFSETQRNKGNFPGRFSGRQFSNSRSEMNVSTLELGDSALYLCASSPRTSANTGELFFGEGSRLTVL.